Below, 8 T cell receptor beta chains from the same sample are listed, as sequenced in a study of OX40 agonist ivuxolimab in advanced cancers. Libraries were prepared by immunoSEQ multiplex PCR; TCRdb keeps only in-frame clonotypes and omits some of them. The repertoire holds 80,000 or so clones, with 80% to 95% as singletons. Sample: CD4+ or CD8+ T cells sorted from blood, taken in a trial of the OX40 agonist ivuxolimab. These receptors were obtained from an adult with an advanced solid tumor such as melanoma, head and neck, liver or kidney cancer.

The chain links TRBV2 to TRBJ2-1; the match to TRBD2 covers 11 bases. The CDR3 spans 17 residues. The germline gives CDR1 SNHLY, CDR2 FYNNEI. J gave up 3 bases and V 6 bases, and 10 bases lay outside the gene matches. CDR3 DNA: TGTGCCAGCAGCAAAGCTTCCGGGACTAGCGGCTACAATGAGCAGTTCTTC. As protein: CASSKASGTSGYNEQFF.

The chain carries TRBV5-1 and TRBJ2-3; 9 nucleotides line up with TRBD2. Germline CDR1 and CDR2: SGHRS and YFSETQ. The CDR3 length is 18 residues. Unmatched junction bases numbered 9, after V lost 0 bases and J lost 1 base. The CDR3 region has the DNA TGCGCCAGCAGCTTGGTAGCGGGAGTGGGGATGGGCACAGATACGCAGTATTTT. Encoded protein: CASSLVAGVGMGTDTQYF.

The chain has TRBV28 and TRBJ2-7; the D gene is possibly TRBD1 (5 bases). The CDR3 contains 17 residues. V lost 9 bases to trimming and J lost 0 bases, with 24 bases between them. The germline V gene has CDR1 MDHEN and CDR2 SYDVKM. The CDR3 nucleotides are TGTGCCAGTAACACAAGGCTGACGCACACAGGCTCCTACGAGCAGTACTTC. This sequence encodes CASNTRLTHTGSYEQYF. Complete variable domain (other parts from reference TRBV28 and TRBJ2-7): DVKVTQSSRYLVKRTGEKVFLECVQDMDHENMFWYRQDPGLGLRLIYFSYDVKMKEKGDIPEGYSVSREKKERFSLILESASTNQTSMYLCASNTRLTHTGSYEQYFGPGTRLTVT.

As for this clone: The same CDR3 is also encoded by other DNA sequences in this sample. This sequence joins TRBV28 and TRBJ2-7; D ambiguous. In germline, CDR1 is MDHEN, CDR2 SYDVKM. Trimming left V 3 bases short and J 3 bases short, with 6 bases between. The CDR3 sequence is 12 residues long. The CDR3 sequence: CASSFQNYEQYF. The CDR3 nucleotides read TGTGCCAGCAGTTTTCAAAACTACGAGCAGTACTTC.

The genes are TRBV4-1 and TRBJ1-5, with 10 bases that match TRBD1. Germline V CDR1 and CDR2: MGHRA, YSYEKL. This CDR3 contains 14 residues. The J segment lost 5 bases and the V segment lost 5 bases, leaving 3 bases of the junction unmatched. Here the CDR3 DNA reads TGCGCCAGCAGCACGACAGGGGGCGATCAGCCCCAGCATTTT. This gives the protein CASSTTGGDQPQHF.

The chain has TRBV29-1 and TRBJ1-3; D is undetermined. Germline CDR1 and CDR2: SQVTM and ANQGSEA. The CDR3 spans 13 residues. Trimming stripped 4 bases from V and 0 bases from J, with 7 bases between. As DNA, the CDR3 is TGCAGCGTTGTCTGGGTCTCTGGAAACACCATATATTTT. Translated, it gives CSVVWVSGNTIYF.

The chain has TRBV10-1 and TRBJ2-1; TRBD2 matches at 11 bases. This CDR3 contains 15 residues. J was trimmed by 8 bases and V by 2 bases; bases with no gene match: 5. The germline V gene has CDR1 WNHNN and CDR2 SYGVQD (reference sequence). CDR3 region: CASSEASGRYDEQFF. DNA for the CDR3: TGCGCCAGCAGTGAGGCTAGCGGGAGGTATGATGAGCAGTTCTTC.

Here the CDR3 reads CASSDYPTGVSTDTQYF. The DNA for the CDR3 is TGTGCCAGCAGTGACTACCCAACAGGGGTTAGCACAGATACGCAGTATTTT. This chain joins TRBV6-1 and TRBJ2-3; 7 bases map to TRBD1. The CDR3 sequence is 17 residues long. Per the germline V gene, CDR1 is MNHNS and CDR2 is SASEGT. The trim removed 3 bases at V and 0 bases at J, leaving 9 bases unmatched.